One sample yielded the 9 T cell receptor beta chains listed below, sequenced in a study of tumor and adjacent non-tumor tissue in lung cancer. Three rounds of nested PCR, following a modified ARM-PCR protocol, produced the TCRbeta library. MiXCR, run by TCRdb on the multiplex PCR reads, gives a single entry per CDR3 protein. In the table there are 60,000 or so distinct CDR3 sequences, 61% of which are singletons. RNA was extracted from bulk tissue without any cell sorting. Distant lung tissue was collected more than 3 cm away from the tumor edge. The sample consisted of distant non-tumor lung tissue. The origin of the receptors is a man in his 70s with non-small cell lung cancer.

The V and J genes are TRBV7-9 and TRBJ2-5; 7 bases are shared with TRBD1. CDR1 is SEHNR, CDR2 FQNEAQ, per germline (reference sequence). The CDR3 spans 15 residues. V gave up 3 bases and J gave up 1 base; unmatched junction bases: 5. CDR3 DNA sequence: TGTGCCAGCAGCTTCCAACAGGGGCCCCAAGAGACCCAGTACTTC. Protein sequence: CASSFQQGPQETQYF.

Only one count was recorded for this clonotype. A junction end diverges from the germline sequence, so it may reflect a read error. J is TRBJ2-7 and V is TRBV12-3 or TRBV12-4, with D unclear. The CDR3 is made up of 12 amino acids. CDR3 DNA: TGTACCAGCAATGGACCTGCATATGAGCAGTACTTC. Translated, it gives CTSNGPAYEQYF.

This clonotype is categorized as medium-sized. V usage is TRBV11-2 and J usage is TRBJ1-5; maybe TRBD1 (6 bases). The germline CDR1 and CDR2 sequences are SGHAT and FQNNGV. This CDR3 has 15 residues. The ends were cut back, 0 bases at V and 2 bases at J, with 8 bases in the middle. The CDR3 bases are TGTGCCAGCAGCTTAGAAGGGGGGGGCAATCAGCCCCAGCATTTT. As protein: CASSLEGGGNQPQHF.

The sample holds a few counts of this clonotype. Without the conserved terminal phenylalanine or tryptophan, this CDR3 likely stems from a read error. This sequence joins TRBV28 and TRBJ2-6, with a weak D call TRBD1 (5 bases). V was pared by 5 bases and J by 0 bases, with 20 bases between. Germline assignment: CDR1 MDHEN and CDR2 SYDVKM. The CDR3 runs 19 residues. Here the CDR3 reads CASSLHGAGGVSGANVLTL. The CDR3 DNA is TGTGCCAGCAGTCTACATGGGGCAGGTGGCGTCTCTGGGGCCAACGTCCTGACTCTC.

A remark on this clonotype: Since the CDR3 does not end with the conserved phenylalanine or tryptophan, this likely comes from a read error. The chain is built from TRBV28 and TRBJ2-7; D call uncertain. The germline V gene has CDR1 MDHEN and CDR2 SYDVKM. Trimming left V 8 bases short and J 1 base short, with 12 bases between. The CDR3 length is 13 residues. CDR3 in amino acids: CASRPPVSYEQYL. The DNA for the CDR3 is TGTGCCAGCCGCCCCCCTGTATCCTACGAGCAGTACTTG.

Notes on this clonotype: Relative to the germline gene, one junction end is altered; a read error may explain this. The chain combines TRBV6-1 with TRBJ1-1; 7 bases agree with TRBD1. Germline V gene lookup returns CDR1 MNHNS and CDR2 SASEGT. This CDR3 contains 16 residues. CDR3 protein: CGSNEGQLSFGTEAFF. In nucleotides, the CDR3 is TGTGGCAGCAATGAGGGACAGCTCTCCTTCGGGACTGAAGCTTTCTTT.

This clonotype came up a few times. The CDR3 does not end in the conserved phenylalanine or tryptophan, so this is likely a read error. The chain couples TRBV5-1 to TRBJ2-2; the D is unclear. Germline V CDR1 and CDR2: SGHRS, YFSETQ. This CDR3 spans 15 amino acids. The CDR3: CASGFGQDYTGELFS. The CDR3 DNA reads TGCGCCAGCGGCTTCGGGCAGGATTACACCGGGGAGCTGTTTTCT.

Of note for this clonotype: This may come from a read error, since a much larger clone is one base off. V gene TRBV5-4 combines with J gene TRBJ1-2, with 7 bases identical to TRBD1. There are 13 residues in the CDR3. Germline CDR1 SGHNT, CDR2 YYREEE (reference sequence). CDR3 residues: CTSSQDRVYGYTF. The CDR3 bases are TGTACCAGCAGCCAAGACAGGGTCTATGGCTACACCTTC.

About this clonotype: Because it lacks the conserved phenylalanine or tryptophan at the end, this CDR3 is likely a read error. J is TRBJ2-2 and V is TRBV6-1; D is possibly TRBD1 (5 bases). Germline V gene data show CDR1 as MNHNS and CDR2 as SASEGT. CDR3 length equals 16 residues. DNA for the CDR3: TGTACCAGCAGTGATTCACAGGCTTCGGACATCGGGGAGCTGTTTCTT. It yields the protein CTSSDSQASDIGELFL.